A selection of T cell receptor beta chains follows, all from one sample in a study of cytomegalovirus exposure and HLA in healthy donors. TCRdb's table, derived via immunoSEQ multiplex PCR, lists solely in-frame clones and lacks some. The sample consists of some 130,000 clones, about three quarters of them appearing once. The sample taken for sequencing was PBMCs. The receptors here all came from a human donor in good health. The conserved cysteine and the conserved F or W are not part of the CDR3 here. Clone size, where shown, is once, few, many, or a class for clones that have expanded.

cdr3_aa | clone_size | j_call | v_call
AISDRASGNTIY | NA | TRBJ1-3 | TRBV28
ASSQDPRSGNTIY | NA | TRBJ1-3 | TRBV4-2
ATTGGPTYEQY | NA | TRBJ2-7 | TRBV6-1
ASAVSGGLTDTQY | NA | TRBJ2-3 | TRBV9
ASSQGGQSYEQY | NA | TRBJ2-7 | TRBV4-1
ASSLGQGAGDEQF | NA | TRBJ2-1 | TRBV13
ASSPSGGNLWTQY | NA | TRBJ2-5 | TRBV28
ASSSGGADEQF | NA | TRBJ2-1 | TRBV5-1
ASSIDRTGVTEAF | NA | TRBJ1-1 | TRBV19
ASGGVTGYSIGEKLF | NA | TRBJ1-4 | TRBV12-5
ASSFGGDYGYT | few | TRBJ1-2 | TRBV5-6
ASSDYLGLEKLF | NA | TRBJ1-4 | TRBV6-1
ASSLDQGIMAETQY | NA | TRBJ2-5 | TRBV11-2
ASSEGSLGELF | NA | TRBJ2-2 | TRBV14
ASGQGPNPEAF | NA | TRBJ1-1 | TRBV19
ASSFATTGDTEAF | NA | TRBJ1-1 | TRBV11-2
ASSIGLAGDTQY | NA | TRBJ2-3 | TRBV19
ASSSGTGGLEQY | few | TRBJ2-7 | TRBV7-9
ASSTKGGGYT | NA | TRBJ1-2 | TRBV11-3
SSSQTSGAYEQY | NA | TRBJ2-7 | TRBV7-9
ASSFGGPKTQY | NA | TRBJ2-5 | TRBV28
ASGLVIQTPGINGYT | NA | TRBJ1-2 | TRBV12-5
ATNQGDNEQF | NA | TRBJ2-1 | TRBV15
ASGGADTETQY | NA | TRBJ2-5 | TRBV5-4
ASSDRYEQY | NA | TRBJ2-7 | TRBV2
ASSETGLAGSSYEQY | NA | TRBJ2-7 | TRBV6-1
ASSAGQAHQPQH | NA | TRBJ1-5 | TRBV27
ASSLETSPMDEQY | NA | TRBJ2-7 | TRBV11-3
ASSRTGRTGELF | NA | TRBJ2-2 | TRBV28
ASSTPGLGSYEQY | once | TRBJ2-7 | TRBV6-5
ASSPGQDNEQF | NA | TRBJ2-1 | TRBV4-1
ASSQGRGPIIQETQY | NA | TRBJ2-5 | TRBV4-2
ASSPGTGSREQY | NA | TRBJ2-7 | TRBV6-5
ASSATGILGHTEAF | NA | TRBJ1-1 | TRBV7-8
ASSRPGTGDQPQH | NA | TRBJ1-5 | TRBV21-1
ASSTGNEQF | NA | TRBJ2-1 | TRBV27
ASSGRGPKAGELF | NA | TRBJ2-2 | TRBV2
AGEGQLAGGPSGLWETQY | NA | TRBJ2-5 | TRBV2
ASSLEGHTEAF | NA | TRBJ1-1 | TRBV7-3
ASSGGAGGEQY | once | TRBJ2-7 | TRBV9
ASSLGRQDGAF | NA | TRBJ1-1 | TRBV7-3
ASSFYKNEKLF | NA | TRBJ1-4 | TRBV28
SVAPTYEQY | NA | TRBJ2-7 | TRBV20-1
ASPGQGMEQY | once | TRBJ2-7 | TRBV10-2
ASSPRLAGTDTQY | once | TRBJ2-3 | TRBV14
ASSLLGANSPLH | NA | TRBJ1-6 | TRBV7-8
ASSEATGTAPYEQY | NA | TRBJ2-7 | TRBV6-1
AISGGAAGEQY | NA | TRBJ2-5 | TRBV2
ASGIGGVGYGYT | NA | TRBJ1-2 | TRBV27
ASGLTGGLDTQY | once | TRBJ2-3 | TRBV5-1
ASTLMEDTEAF | NA | TRBJ1-1 | TRBV6-5
ASSLGRISGNTIY | NA | TRBJ1-3 | TRBV6-6
AISESVGRGGEQY | once | TRBJ2-7 | TRBV10-3
AIGTGLAGAYEQY | once | TRBJ2-7 | TRBV10-3